These T cell receptor beta chains were read from a single sample in a study of CD8 T cells in Susac syndrome. Each CDR3 protein gets one entry after TCRdb re-called the immunoSEQ multiplex PCR reads with MiXCR. The sample contains 100,000 to 150,000 distinct CDR3 sequences, about 95% of which appear only once. Sequenced material: CD8+ T cells from PBMCs. All receptors come from a human donor with Susac syndrome. Both conserved end residues are part of each CDR3. A D gene is named only where the DNA matches it firmly. Size tells how often a clone was seen (once, few, many) or the class of an expanded clone, and some rows leave it out.

D gene	clone size	V gene	J gene	CDR3 DNA	CDR3 protein
.	.	TRBV6-5	TRBJ1-1	TGTGCCAGCAGTTACGAAGTACAGAGAAGATTGAACACTGAAGCTTTCTTT	CASSYEVQRRLNTEAFF
.	.	TRBV6-5	TRBJ2-2	TGTGCCAGCAGTTACTCGAAGTCCGGGGAGCTGTTTTTT	CASSYSKSGELFF
TRBD1	few	TRBV6-2/TRBV6-3	TRBJ2-3	TGTGCCAGCAGTTCGGGACAGGGAAGCACAGATACGCAGTATTTT	CASSSGQGSTDTQYF
TRBD2	.	TRBV4-3	TRBJ2-2	TGCGCCAGCAGCCAAGTGTACGGGAGGCTCGGCGGGGAGCTGTTTTTT	CASSQVYGRLGGELFF
.	.	TRBV11-2	TRBJ2-1	TGTGCCAGCAGCATCGCCTCCAGGTACAATGAGCAGTTCTTC	CASSIASRYNEQFF
TRBD1	.	TRBV7-6	TRBJ2-5	TGTGCCAGCAGCCCCCCGACAGGGAGAGAGACCCAGTACTTC	CASSPPTGRETQYF
TRBD1	.	TRBV5-6	TRBJ2-5	TGTGCCAGCAGCTTGTTAGACACAGGGGTTGAGACCCAGTACTTC	CASSLLDTGVETQYF
.	once	TRBV27	TRBJ1-2	TGTGCCAGCAGTTTCGGGGAGAACTATGGCTACACCTTC	CASSFGENYGYTF
.	once	TRBV5-6	TRBJ2-5	TGTGCCAGCAGCTTCGGGGGGCGGGAGACCCAGTACTTC	CASSFGGRETQYF
TRBD2	.	TRBV6-5	TRBJ2-7	TGTGCCAGCAGTTACGTAGCGGGAGCATACGAGCAGTACTTC	CASSYVAGAYEQYF
.	.	TRBV7-3	TRBJ2-5	TGTGCCAGCAGCCCTGTTGGGGCAGACCAAGAGACCCAGTACTTC	CASSPVGADQETQYF
.	.	TRBV30	TRBJ1-3	TGTGCCTGGAGTGTACCTCGCCCCTCTGGAAACACCATATATTTT	CAWSVPRPSGNTIYF
.	.	TRBV28	TRBJ2-2	TGTGCCAGCAGTCGTACGAACACCGGGGAGCTGTTTTTT	CASSRTNTGELFF
.	.	TRBV27	TRBJ2-3	TGTGCCAGCAGTTTATCGACGACTGGGGGCACAGATACGCAGTATTTT	CASSLSTTGGTDTQYF
TRBD2	.	TRBV7-8	TRBJ2-2	TGTGCCAGCAGCGTGGGGACTAGCGGGAGGGTATCCGGGGAGCTGTTTTTT	CASSVGTSGRVSGELFF
.	.	TRBV29-1	TRBJ2-3	TGCAGCGTTCACGGGAAGAGCACAGATACGCAGTATTTT	CSVHGKSTDTQYF
.	.	TRBV12-3/TRBV12-4	TRBJ1-2	TGTGCCAGCAGGCGGGACCGGGCTTATGGCTACACCTTC	CASRRDRAYGYTF
.	.	TRBV7-3	TRBJ2-2	TGTGCCAGCAGCTCGGACGGACCTTTAGGCACCGGGGAGCTGTTTTTT	CASSSDGPLGTGELFF
.	.	TRBV30	TRBJ1-1	TGTGCCTGGAGTCCCCGGAACACTGAAGCTTTCTTT	CAWSPRNTEAFF
TRBD1	.	TRBV12-3/TRBV12-4	TRBJ1-5	TGTGCCAGCAGCTCTGACAGGGACTTGAGCAATCAGCCCCAGCATTTT	CASSSDRDLSNQPQHF
.	.	TRBV6-6	TRBJ2-3	TGTGCCAGCAGTTATCAGCAGACAGATACGCAGTATTTT	CASSYQQTDTQYF
.	.	TRBV28	TRBJ2-3	TGTGCCAGCAGCATCAGGGGCCCAGATACGCAGTATTTT	CASSIRGPDTQYF
TRBD2	.	TRBV30	TRBJ2-1	TGTGCCTGGAGGGAAACTAGCGGGGGGGCTCATGAGCAGTTCTTC	CAWRETSGGAHEQFF
TRBD2	.	TRBV7-6	TRBJ2-1	TGTGCCAGCTCATGGGCTAGCGGGACCTATGAGCAGTTCTTC	CASSWASGTYEQFF
.	.	TRBV20-1	TRBJ2-7	TGCAGTGCTAGAGATCCTGACAGACCCTACGAGCAGTACTTC	CSARDPDRPYEQYF
.	.	TRBV4-1	TRBJ1-1	TGCGCCAGCAGCCAAGATAGTCTGAACACTGAAGCTTTCTTT	CASSQDSLNTEAFF
.	.	TRBV5-1	TRBJ2-3	TGCGCCAGCAGCTTCGACATCGCAGATACGCAGTATTTT	CASSFDIADTQYF
.	few	TRBV5-6	TRBJ1-6	TGTGCCAGCAGCTTGGGAGGGAGCTCCTATAATTCACCCCTCCACTTT	CASSLGGSSYNSPLHF
.	.	TRBV9	TRBJ1-4	TGTGCCAGCAGCCCCCCCGAAGGGGAAAAACTGTTTTTT	CASSPPEGEKLFF
.	.	TRBV20-1	TRBJ1-1	TGCAGTGCTAGAGATGGGCGGCGAGAAACTGAAGCTTTCTTT	CSARDGRRETEAFF
.	.	TRBV29-1	TRBJ2-7	TGCAGCGGAACCAAGGGGAGCGGCTACGAGCAGTACTTC	CSGTKGSGYEQYF
.	.	TRBV7-9	TRBJ2-3	TGTGCCAGCAGCTCGCCCGTATTTGATACGCAGTATTTT	CASSSPVFDTQYF
.	.	TRBV28	TRBJ1-5	TGTGCCAGCAGTTTAAGGCAGGACAATCAGCCCCAGCATTTT	CASSLRQDNQPQHF
.	.	TRBV12-5	TRBJ1-1	TGTGCTAGTGGTTTCCGGCGGAACACTGAAGCTTTCTTT	CASGFRRNTEAFF
.	.	TRBV5-1	TRBJ1-1	TGCGCCAGCAGCTTGTATGGCACCACTCAAGATTTGAACACTGAAGCTTTCTTT	CASSLYGTTQDLNTEAFF
TRBD2	.	TRBV9	TRBJ2-1	TGTGCCAGCAGTGCGGGGGACAATGAGCAGTTCTTC	CASSAGDNEQFF
.	.	TRBV6-4	TRBJ1-6	TGTGCCAGCAGTGACAGGGCCGATAATTCACCCCTCCACTTT	CASSDRADNSPLHF
.	.	TRBV12-3/TRBV12-4	TRBJ1-1	TGTGCCAGCCGGTTAAACACTGAAGCTTTCTTT	CASRLNTEAFF
.	.	TRBV20-1	TRBJ2-3	TGCAGTGCTAGAGGGACTACCCGGGGGACCACAGATACGCAGTATTTT	CSARGTTRGTTDTQYF
TRBD2	.	TRBV6-4	TRBJ2-2	TGTGCCAGCAGTAAACTAGCGTCCGGGGAGCTGTTTTTT	CASSKLASGELFF
.	.	TRBV9	TRBJ2-5	TGTGCCAGCAACCAGGGGGGTGAGACCCAGTACTTC	CASNQGGETQYF
.	.	TRBV5-1	TRBJ2-1	TGCGCCAGCAGCTTGGAGTCTAGCAATGAGCAGTTCTTC	CASSLESSNEQFF
TRBD1	.	TRBV25-1	TRBJ1-2	TGTGCCAGCAGTGGACCGACAGGGGCTCGCCCTAACTATGGCTACACCTTC	CASSGPTGARPNYGYTF
TRBD2	.	TRBV2	TRBJ2-6	TGTGCCAGCAGTGAAGCCGGGGGGACTGGGGCCAACGTCCTGACTTTC	CASSEAGGTGANVLTF
.	.	TRBV6-6	TRBJ2-7	TGTGCCAGCACCGACAGCGACGAAAGCTCCTACGAGCAGTACTTC	CASTDSDESSYEQYF
.	.	TRBV27	TRBJ2-7	TGTGCCAGCAGTTTTAGGGGGACGGACTACGAGCAGTACTTC	CASSFRGTDYEQYF
TRBD2	.	TRBV27	TRBJ2-3	TGTGCCAGCAGTTCCTCTAGCGGGGGATCTGATACGCAGTATTTT	CASSSSSGGSDTQYF
.	.	TRBV11-2	TRBJ2-2	TGTGCCAGCAGCCCCGGGTTCGCGAACACCGGGGAGCTGTTTTTT	CASSPGFANTGELFF
.	.	TRBV6-1	TRBJ2-7	TGTGCCAGCAATCTCAGGGCAGGTGGCGAGGAGCAGTACTTC	CASNLRAGGEEQYF
.	.	TRBV6-5	TRBJ2-1	TGTGCCAGCGGTTACCGCGACAGGCCGGACAATGAGCAGTTCTTC	CASGYRDRPDNEQFF
.	.	TRBV5-1	TRBJ1-1	TGCGCCAGCAGCTCGGGGCAGGGAGCTTTCTTT	CASSSGQGAFF
TRBD2	.	TRBV12-3/TRBV12-4	TRBJ2-5	TGTGCCAGCAGTTACGGAACGGGAGGTCCTCAAGAGACCCAGTACTTC	CASSYGTGGPQETQYF
TRBD1	.	TRBV7-9	TRBJ2-6	TGTGCCAGCAGCGGGAAGACAGGGTCTGGGGCCAACGTCCTGACTTTC	CASSGKTGSGANVLTF
.	.	TRBV7-9	TRBJ2-1	TGTGCCAGCAGCTTCGGTTCCGGGTATGAGCAGTTCTTC	CASSFGSGYEQFF